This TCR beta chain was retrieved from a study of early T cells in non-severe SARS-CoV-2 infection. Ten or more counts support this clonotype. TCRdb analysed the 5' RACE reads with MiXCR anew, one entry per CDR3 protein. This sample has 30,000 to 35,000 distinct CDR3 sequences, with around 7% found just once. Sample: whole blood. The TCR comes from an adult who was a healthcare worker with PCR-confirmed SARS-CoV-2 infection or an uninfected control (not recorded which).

The CDR3 DNA is TGTGCCAGTAGTGTACAGGGTAACCAGCCCCAGCATTTT. Protein: CASSVQGNQPQHF. The V call is TRBV19, the J call TRBJ1-5; D is possibly TRBD1 (6 bases). CDR1 is LNHDA, CDR2 SQIVND, per germline (reference sequence). Trimming pared 5 bases from V and 7 bases from J, leaving 12 bases between. The CDR3 length is 13 residues.